This section outlines one TCR beta chain sequence together with its context. Antigen: not known. Each TCR beta library was made by quantitative 5'-RACE that incorporated molecular barcodes. TCRdb reprocessed the 5' RACE reads via MiXCR and lists one record per CDR3 protein. The sample records over 600,000 distinct CDR3 sequences, roughly 19% being singletons. J was trimmed by 2 bases and V by 6 bases; bases with no gene match: 3. The CDR3 has 14 residues. Germline CDR1 is MNHNS and CDR2 is SASEGT. This specimen belongs to a study of CD8 T cells in ankylosing spondylitis. General study points: In ankylosing spondylitis blood, a motif of roughly 8 highly homologous TCR beta variants appeared characteristic. Reports say disease-linked clones showed up significantly more in matched ankylosing spondylitis synovial fluid. Those disease-linked clones were CD8+; they were also relatively rare in peripheral blood. Previous work reported some of these motif variants in the synovial fluid and blood of reactive arthritis.

This clonotype was obtained from a male donor with ankylosing spondylitis. The V gene is TRBV6-1, the J gene TRBJ1-5, with 8 bases lining up with TRBD1. Sequencing was performed on blood, either unsorted or a sorted T cell fraction (not recorded which). The CDR3 region has the DNA TGTGCCAGCAGGATGGGACAGGGCAATCAGCCCCAGCATTTT. Its translation: CASRMGQGNQPQHF.